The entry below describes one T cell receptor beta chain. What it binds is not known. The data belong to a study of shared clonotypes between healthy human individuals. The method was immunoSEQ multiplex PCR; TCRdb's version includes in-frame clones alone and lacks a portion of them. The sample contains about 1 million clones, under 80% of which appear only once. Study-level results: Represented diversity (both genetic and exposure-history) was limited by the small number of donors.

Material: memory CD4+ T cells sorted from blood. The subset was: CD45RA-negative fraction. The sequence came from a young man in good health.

CDR3 region: CATGQGNTEAFF. CDR3 in DNA: TGTGCCACCGGACAGGGAAACACTGAAGCTTTCTTT. This chain joins TRBV6-1 and TRBJ1-1; 8 positions agree with TRBD1. This CDR3 region has 12 residues. V lost 10 bases to trimming and J lost 2 bases; unmatched junction nucleotides: 3. Germline CDR1 is MNHNS and CDR2 is SASEGT.